The 24 T cell receptor beta chains listed next were all sequenced from one sample in a study of cytomegalovirus exposure and HLA in healthy donors. Primers: 60 Vbeta forward and 13 Jbeta reverse. Sequencing used immunoSEQ multiplex PCR; TCRdb keeps in-frame clones, though not all of them. The table lists 210,000 or so clones, 75% to 90% of them singletons. Sequences were obtained from PBMCs. The receptor set was obtained from a woman aged 18-29 years in good health and CMV-seronegative.

This chain connects TRBV6-4 to TRBJ2-7, with 7 nucleotides matching TRBD2. V trimming: 5 bases; J trimming: 4 bases; junction bases outside the gene matches: 11. The CDR3 contains 15 residues. Germline values: CDR1 MRHNA, CDR2 SNTAGT. DNA for the CDR3: TGTGCCAGCAGTTTCGAGGGAGGGCCCCCTTACGAGCAGTACTTC. Its protein product is CASSFEGGPPYEQYF.

This clone was found a few times. This chain joins TRBV4-2 and TRBJ2-1; D remains unclear. The CDR3 consists of 12 residues. Germline V CDR1 and CDR2: LGHNA, YNFKEQ. Trimming stripped 1 base from V and 9 bases from J, with 7 bases between. CDR3 loop: CASSQANTEQFF. CDR3 DNA sequence: TGTGCCAGCAGCCAAGCCAACACTGAGCAGTTCTTC.

Notes on this clone: In the same sample, other DNA sequences code for this CDR3. The chain carries TRBV11-3 and TRBJ1-2; D uncertain. CDR3 length equals 16 residues. V was clipped by 0 bases and J by 5 bases, with 16 bases between them. Germline-derived CDR1 and CDR2 are SGHNT and YENEEA. CDR3 DNA sequence: TGTGCCAGCAGCTTAGAGGGCACCCGGTACTCTTATGGCTACACCTTC. As protein: CASSLEGTRYSYGYTF.

The V gene is TRBV10-3, the J gene TRBJ1-3; 9 positions match TRBD1. Germline V lookup: CDR1 ENHRY, CDR2 SYGVKD. The CDR3 length is 16 residues. Losses at the gene ends were 3 bases for V and 4 bases for J; bases not matched to a gene: 7. The CDR3 here is CAISEPGQGDGNTIYF. The DNA for the CDR3 is TGTGCCATCAGTGAACCGGGACAGGGAGACGGAAACACCATATATTTT.

V gene TRBV29-1 combines with J gene TRBJ2-7; tentative D call: TRBD2 (5 bases). CDR1 is SQVTM, CDR2 ANQGSEA, per germline. V lost 7 bases and J 2 bases, leaving 12 bases between the germline ends. The CDR3 runs 12 residues. DNA for the CDR3: TGCAGCGCCGCGACTACGGCCTACGAGCAGTACTTC. It is translated as CSAATTAYEQYF.

This CDR3 is CASSPISSSGGASYNEQFF. CDR3 DNA sequence: TGTGCCAGCTCACCTATCTCCTCTAGCGGGGGGGCCTCCTACAATGAGCAGTTCTTC. This chain links TRBV18 with TRBJ2-1; 12 positions match TRBD2. Unmatched junction bases numbered 9, after V lost 3 bases and J lost 0 bases. The V gene's germline CDR1 is KGHSH and CDR2 LQKENI. The length of the CDR3 is 19 residues.

The genes are TRBV4-3 and TRBJ2-2; 10 positions agree with TRBD1. The V gene's germline CDR1 is LGHNA and CDR2 YSLEER. This CDR3 is 20 amino acids long. The V and J ends lost 4 bases and 0 bases, in that order; junction bases with no gene match: 14. CDR3 sequence: CASSRLPAGQGFSNTGELFF. The CDR3 region has the DNA TGCGCCAGCAGCCGACTACCGGCGGGACAGGGGTTTTCGAACACCGGGGAGCTGTTTTTT.

Written as DNA, the CDR3 is TGTGCCAGCAGCTCCGTAGGCGGGCGCGGGAGGGGGGAGACCCAGTACTTC. Translation gives CASSSVGGRGRGETQYF. The V and J genes are TRBV7-7 and TRBJ2-5, with 9 bases fitting TRBD2. From germline, CDR1 is SSHAT and CDR2 FNYEAQ (reference sequence). This CDR3 region has 17 residues. J lost 5 bases, V lost 4 bases, and 14 bases had no gene match. Full variable domain (outside the CDR3, taken from reference TRBV7-7 and TRBJ2-5): GAGVSQSPRYKVTKRGQDVTLRCDPISSHATLYWYQQALGQGPEFLTYFNYEAQPDKSGLPSDRFSAERPEGSISTLTIQRTEQRDSAMYRCASSSVGGRGRGETQYFGPGTRLLVL.

The chain uses TRBV7-2 and TRBJ2-1; 7 nucleotides line up with TRBD2. V lost 0 bases, J lost 1 base, and 9 bases stayed unmatched. The CDR3 covers 18 residues. Germline V gene lookup returns CDR1 SGHTA and CDR2 FQGNSA. CDR3 bases: TGTGCCAGCAGCTTAGCTAGCGGGTATTTTAATTCCTACAATGAGCAGTTCTTC. Translated, it gives CASSLASGYFNSYNEQFF.

This rearrangement joins TRBV4-1 to TRBJ1-1, with D perhaps matching TRBD1 (6 bases). The CDR3 is made up of 15 amino acids. The V gene's germline CDR1 is MGHRA and CDR2 YSYEKL. V was clipped by 1 base and J by 4 bases, with 13 bases between them. The CDR3 spells CASSQGQASSTEAFF. The CDR3, as DNA: TGCGCCAGCAGCCAAGGACAGGCCTCAAGCACTGAAGCTTTCTTT.

This rearrangement joins TRBV4-2 to TRBJ1-2; weak D call: TRBD1 (6 bases). V lost 3 bases, J lost 2 bases, and 10 bases lay in between. The germline gives CDR1 LGHNA, CDR2 YNFKEQ. This CDR3 region has 14 residues. CDR3 sequence: CASSHATGNYGYTF. DNA for the CDR3: TGTGCCAGCAGCCATGCGACAGGAAACTATGGCTACACCTTC.

For this clone: Other DNA sequences in this sample translate to the same CDR3. J is TRBJ1-5 and V is TRBV7-2; D perhaps matches TRBD1 (6 bases). Trimming cost V 2 bases and J 6 bases, with 17 bases left between them. The CDR3 is made up of 16 amino acids. Germline CDR1 reads SGHTA; CDR2 reads FQGNSA. The CDR3 DNA follows: TGTGCCAGCAGCTTAACTGGGGGGGCAACGGGTCAGCCCCAGCATTTT. Protein product: CASSLTGGATGQPQHF.

The gene calls are TRBV5-1 and TRBJ2-7; 8 bases map to TRBD2. The CDR3 sequence is 13 residues long. V lost 9 bases, J lost 7 bases, and 12 bases stayed unmatched. In germline, CDR1 is SGHRS, CDR2 YFSETQ. This chain's CDR3 is CATPPAGGSEQYF. The CDR3, as DNA: TGCGCCACCCCACCCGCGGGGGGTTCAGAGCAGTACTTC.

The chain employs TRBV29-1 and TRBJ1-1; 8 bases align to TRBD1. CDR3 length equals 15 residues. The germline CDR1 and CDR2 sequences are SQVTM and ANQGSEA. Germline trimming cut 4 bases from V and 0 bases from J; bases unmatched to any gene: 7. DNA of the CDR3: TGCAGCGTTGGCCAGACAGGGGCCATGAACACTGAAGCTTTCTTT. Residues: CSVGQTGAMNTEAFF.

V is TRBV19 and J is TRBJ2-1; 7 positions match TRBD1. Germline assignment: CDR1 LNHDA and CDR2 SQIVND (reference sequence). This CDR3 spans 15 amino acids. After removal of 3 bases from V and 4 bases from J, the junction contained 6 bases not matched to a gene. CDR3 coding DNA: TGTGCCAGTAGTATGCTCCCGACAGGGTACAATGAGCAGTTCTTC. Residues: CASSMLPTGYNEQFF.

V gene TRBV15 combines with J gene TRBJ2-3; weak D call: TRBD2 (6 bases). The V end was cut by 3 bases, the J end by 4 bases, with 11 bases between. The CDR3 spans 14 residues. Per the germline V gene, CDR1 is LNHNV and CDR2 is YYDKDF (reference sequence). CDR3 nucleotide sequence: TGTGCCACCAGCAGCGGGAGTAGGTCAGATACGCAGTATTTT. Protein sequence: CATSSGSRSDTQYF.

The chain links TRBV4-1 to TRBJ2-7; 14 positions agree with TRBD2. Trimming cost V 3 bases and J 1 base; bases outside gene matches: 2. Germline V gene data show CDR1 as MGHRA and CDR2 as YSYEKL. This CDR3 is built from 16 residues. CDR3 nucleotide sequence: TGCGCCAGCAGCCAGAGACTAGCGGGAGGGTCCTACGAGCAGTACTTC. Residues: CASSQRLAGGSYEQYF.

In its sample, this clone was seen once. V is TRBV6-1 and J is TRBJ1-5; 9 bases map to TRBD1. This CDR3 has 14 amino acids. Germline CDR1 MNHNS, CDR2 SASEGT. Losses at the gene ends were 2 bases for V and 6 bases for J; bases not matched to a gene: 2. The CDR3 DNA follows: TGTGCCAGCAGTGAACGACAGGGGGGTCAGCCCCAGCATTTT. It yields the protein CASSERQGGQPQHF.

This clone has a handful of counts. The rearrangement joins TRBV5-4 to TRBJ2-3; 7 bases align to TRBD1. V lost 0 bases, J lost 4 bases, and 14 bases stayed unmatched. Germline V gene sequence: CDR1 SGHNT, CDR2 YYREEE (reference sequence). This CDR3 is built from 18 residues. CDR3 sequence: CASSLEGTVSWESDTQYF. CDR3 bases: TGTGCCAGCAGCTTGGAAGGGACAGTGAGTTGGGAGTCAGATACGCAGTATTTT.

V and J are TRBV7-2 and TRBJ2-7; D gene uncertain. The V and J ends lost 4 bases and 3 bases respectively, with 4 bases between them. CDR3 length equals 11 residues. The V gene's germline CDR1 is SGHTA and CDR2 FQGNSA. The CDR3 loop reads CASSSNYEQYF. CDR3 in DNA: TGTGCCAGCAGCTCAAACTACGAGCAGTACTTC.

The gene calls are TRBV2 and TRBJ2-3, with TRBD1 as a possible D gene (9 bases). V was trimmed by 10 bases and J by 7 bases, leaving 18 bases between them. The length of the CDR3 is 13 residues. In germline, CDR1 is SNHLY, CDR2 FYNNEI. The CDR3 DNA reads as TGTGCCATCGGGGGGGACAGGGTTAATACGCAGTATTTT. Amino acids: CAIGGDRVNTQYF.

This chain links TRBV21-1 with TRBJ2-2; no DNA check was done on the table's D call, TRBD1. TRBV21-1 has pseudogene status. The length of the CDR3 is 21 residues. CDR3 bases: TGTGCCAGCAGCACAGCGGCCGGGACACCAGCGCAGGCTCCGAACACCGGGGAGCTGTTTTTT. Its translation is CASSTAAGTPAQAPNTGELFF.

The rearrangement links TRBV30 to TRBJ2-4, with D maybe TRBD2 (6 bases). The ends were cut back, 0 bases at V and 6 bases at J, with 9 bases in the middle. The CDR3 runs 13 residues. Germline V gene lookup returns CDR1 GTSNPN and CDR2 SVGIG (reference sequence). The chain's CDR3 is CAWSVKLANIQYF. CDR3 in DNA: TGTGCCTGGAGTGTAAAACTAGCAAACATTCAGTACTTC.

The genes are TRBV19 and TRBJ1-5; D remains ambiguous. V lost 1 base and J 2 bases, leaving 12 bases between the germline ends. The CDR3 is 16 amino acids. Germline V lookup: CDR1 LNHDA, CDR2 SQIVND (reference sequence). CDR3 bases: TGTGCCAGTAGTATAGCGGGCGGGCCGGGCAATCAGCCCCAGCATTTT. It encodes CASSIAGGPGNQPQHF.